Given below is one TCR beta chain in context. The data stem from a study of cytomegalovirus exposure and HLA in healthy donors. Study as a whole: The use of the same platform for the 110 or so validation repertoires and the roughly 630 first-cohort repertoires was reported by a later analysis.

This CDR3 contains 16 residues. V lost 4 bases to trimming and J lost 3 bases; unmatched junction nucleotides: 15. Germline CDR1 and CDR2: GTSNPN and SVGIG (reference sequence). Clones were sequenced by immunoSEQ multiplex PCR, and TCRdb holds only the in-frame ones, with some missing. The profile shows approximately 270,000 clones, around 89% of them singletons. The TCR sequence derives from a woman between 18 and 30 years old in good health and CMV-seronegative. The V call is TRBV30, the J call TRBJ2-7; the match to TRBD1 covers 7 bases. The source material was PBMCs. The CDR3 nucleotides read TGTGCCTGGACGGTTGGGGGCGGTCAGGGGGTCTACGAGCAGTACTTC. Residues: CAWTVGGGQGVYEQYF.